The present TCR beta chain was sequenced within a study of Ad26.COV2.S vaccination and SARS-CoV-2 variants. Stated treatment: some 19 received Ad26.COV2.S at low or high dose, single or two shots; 5 received placebo; per-sample allocation not given. Samples analyzed were those drawn on day 63 after the first vaccine or placebo injection. Germline values: CDR1 MNHNS, CDR2 SASEGT. This CDR3 is 20 amino acids long. The V end was cut by 2 bases, the J end by 0 bases, with 22 bases between. Libraries were prepared by immunoSEQ multiplex PCR; TCRdb keeps only in-frame clonotypes and omits some of them. Here the sample spans more than 300,000 clones, about 86% being singletons. General study findings and limits: The TCR breadth and depth analyses may have understated or missed part of the total T cell responses. Non-spike TCR breadth was similar in vaccine and placebo recipients.

In this sample, this clone turned up once. Its antigen is still unknown. The clonotype was recovered from a person between 18 and 59 years old who received the Ad26.COV2.S COVID-19 vaccine or a placebo. This sample comprised peripheral blood, obtained in a trial of Ad26.COV2.S vaccine versus placebo. This sequence joins TRBV6-1 and TRBJ2-2, with D perhaps TRBD1 or TRBD2 (6 bases each). DNA for the CDR3: TGTGCCAGCAGTGAATGGAGAGGGGGGCGTGGGTTTGCGAACACCGGGGAGCTGTTTTTT. Translation: CASSEWRGGRGFANTGELFF.